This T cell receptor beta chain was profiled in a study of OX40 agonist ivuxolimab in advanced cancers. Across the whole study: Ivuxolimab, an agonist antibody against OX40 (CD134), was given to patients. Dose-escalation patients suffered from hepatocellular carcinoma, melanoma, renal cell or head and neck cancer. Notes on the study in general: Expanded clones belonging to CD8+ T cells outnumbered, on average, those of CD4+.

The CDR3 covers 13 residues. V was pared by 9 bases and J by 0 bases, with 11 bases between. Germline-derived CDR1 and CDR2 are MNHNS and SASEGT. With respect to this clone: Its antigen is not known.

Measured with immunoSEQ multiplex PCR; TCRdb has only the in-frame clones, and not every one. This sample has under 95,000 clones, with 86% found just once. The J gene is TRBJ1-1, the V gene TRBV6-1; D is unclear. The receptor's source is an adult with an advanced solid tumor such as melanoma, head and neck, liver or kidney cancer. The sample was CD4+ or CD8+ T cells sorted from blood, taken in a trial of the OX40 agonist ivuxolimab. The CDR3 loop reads CASSTVLNTEAFF. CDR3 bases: TGTGCCAGTTCGACTGTCTTGAACACTGAAGCTTTCTTT.